Below, one TCR beta chain is given with its context. Its antigen is currently unknown. This sample stems from a study of identifying expanded T cells in peripheral blood. Study-wide findings and caveats: Over two and four weeks, about 15 and 19 clones changed, versus roughly 1.2 between replicates. Across healthy donors, higher total template counts meant significantly greater approximately two-week count variance.

Trimming took 4 bases from V and 7 from J, leaving 17 bases between them. CDR3 length: 14 residues. Germline assignment: CDR1 SNHLY and CDR2 FYNNEI. Here immunoSEQ multiplex PCR was the method, and the copy in TCRdb shows in-frame clones only, minus some. The data hold about 47,000 clones, with 82% observed a single time. Sequencing was performed on blood. The sequence came from a person aged 18-70 years in good health. The J gene is TRBJ2-7, the V gene TRBV2; the D is unclear. This chain's CDR3 is CASSGSLAVQEQYV. The DNA for the CDR3 is TGTGCCAGCAGTGGGTCTCTTGCAGTCCAGGAGCAGTACGTC.